This is a list of T cell receptor beta chains from one sample in a study of blood T cell repertoires in COVID-19. Only in-frame clones appear in the TCRdb table, and some are missing; sequencing was by immunoSEQ multiplex PCR. The sample consists of 65,000 to 95,000 clones, 85% to 90% of them appearing once. The sequencing sample was made of peripheral blood. These receptors were collected from a middle-aged man with active COVID-19. Both conserved end residues are part of each CDR3. D genes are given only for firm matches. Where a row states a size, it is once, few, many or the class of an expanded clone; other rows omit it.

j_call v_call d_call clone_size cdr3_nt cdr3_aa
TRBJ2-2 TRBV12-3/TRBV12-4 NA once TGTGCCAGCAGCCTGGGGCTCGCAGGGGAGCTGTTTTTT CASSLGLAGELFF
TRBJ2-3 TRBV5-1 TRBD2 NA TGCGCCAGCAGCTTGGGTTTGACTAGCGAGAACACAGATACGCAGTATTTT CASSLGLTSENTDTQYF
TRBJ2-2 TRBV9 TRBD2 few TGTGCCAGCAGCGGGGGACTAGGGAACACCGGGGAGCTGTTTTTT CASSGGLGNTGELFF
TRBJ1-2 TRBV19 NA NA TGTGCCAGTAGTGCGGGGCAGGCTGGGGGCTACACCTTC CASSAGQAGGYTF
TRBJ1-1 TRBV7-8 NA NA TGTGCCAGCTCCAGGGACACTGAAGCTTTCTTT CASSRDTEAFF
TRBJ2-1 TRBV6-4 TRBD2 NA TGTGCCAGCAGTGCGGGACTAGCGTCCTACAATGAGCAGTTCTTC CASSAGLASYNEQFF
TRBJ2-5 TRBV6-1 NA NA TGTGCCAGCAGTGAAGTAGATCGGGAGACCCAGTACTTC CASSEVDRETQYF
TRBJ2-7 TRBV18 NA NA TGTGCCAGCTCACCACCTTCCTTCTACGAGCAGTACTTC CASSPPSFYEQYF
TRBJ1-5 TRBV6-5 NA few TGTGCCAGTACAGCGGATAGCAATCAGCCCCAGCATTTT CASTADSNQPQHF
TRBJ1-1 TRBV25-1 NA once TGTGCCAGCAGTGGTCTGGAGGGGAACACTGAAGCTTTCTTT CASSGLEGNTEAFF
TRBJ1-1 TRBV11-1 NA NA TGTGCCAGCAGCTCGGGGAACACTGAAGCTTTCTTT CASSSGNTEAFF
TRBJ1-1 TRBV19 NA NA TGTGCCAGTAGTATGTGGCCAGGGGCTGAAGCTTTCTTT CASSMWPGAEAFF
TRBJ2-2 TRBV5-4 TRBD1 NA TGTGCCAGCAGCTTGTACAGGGGCGCCTACACCGGGGAGCTGTTTTTT CASSLYRGAYTGELFF
TRBJ1-3 TRBV7-6 NA NA TGTGCCAGCAGCCGACAGTTCTCTGGAAACACCATATATTTT CASSRQFSGNTIYF
TRBJ2-1 TRBV5-4 TRBD2 once TGTGCCAGCAGTCCAACTAGCGGAACCTACAATGAGCAGTTCTTC CASSPTSGTYNEQFF
TRBJ2-3 TRBV28 TRBD2 NA TGTGCCAGCAGCCATCCGGGACTAGCATCGGTCACAGATACGCAGTATTTT CASSHPGLASVTDTQYF
TRBJ2-7 TRBV28 TRBD2 NA TGTGCCAGCAGTTGGGTGGCTAGCGGGAGGTCTTACGAGCAGTACTTC CASSWVASGRSYEQYF
TRBJ2-1 TRBV5-4 TRBD2 NA TGTGCCAGCAGCTTGGAGGGGCGGGGGGCCAACAATGAGCAGTTCTTC CASSLEGRGANNEQFF
TRBJ1-3 TRBV7-9 TRBD1 few TGTGCCAGCAGCCCCCCGGGACAGGGGCGAAACACCATATATTTT CASSPPGQGRNTIYF
TRBJ1-2 TRBV7-2 TRBD1 NA TGTGCCAGCAGCGCCTACCTACAGGGGGGGGATGGCTACACCTTC CASSAYLQGGDGYTF
TRBJ1-5 TRBV6-5 NA NA TGTGCCAGCAGTTTACGGGGGGTGAATAGCAATCAGCCCCAGCATTTT CASSLRGVNSNQPQHF
TRBJ2-7 TRBV7-2 NA NA TGTGCCAGCAGCTTAAAGGGGTCCTACGAGCAGTACTTC CASSLKGSYEQYF
TRBJ1-4 TRBV5-1 NA NA TGCGCCAGCAAAAGCCAGGCAACTAATGAAAAACTGTTTTTT CASKSQATNEKLFF
TRBJ2-7 TRBV6-5 TRBD1 NA TGTGCCAGCAGTTACAGCGGGACAGGGACCTACGAGCAGTACTTC CASSYSGTGTYEQYF
TRBJ2-3 TRBV5-4 TRBD2 NA TGTGCCAGCAGCTTGGCGGGACTAGCGGGAGGTCGAGCTAGCACAGATACGCAGTATTTT CASSLAGLAGGRASTDTQYF
TRBJ2-1 TRBV2 TRBD2 NA TGTGCCAGCAGGACTCCACGGGGGAGGGCCTACAATGAGCAGTTCTTC CASRTPRGRAYNEQFF
TRBJ1-6 TRBV3-1/TRBV3-2 NA NA TGTGCCAGCCGTGCACAGTTGATTCAGGGTTCACCCCTCCACTTT CASRAQLIQGSPLHF
TRBJ2-2 TRBV13 NA NA TGTGCCAGCAGCTCCACAGGGCCCACCGGGGAGCTGTTTTTT CASSSTGPTGELFF
TRBJ1-6 TRBV6-5 TRBD1 NA TGTGCCAGCCTTTACGGGACAGGGTCGGGTTCACCCCTCCACTTT CASLYGTGSGSPLHF
TRBJ2-7 TRBV28 NA once TGTGCCAGCAGTCGCACAGGGAGCCAGCAGTACTTC CASSRTGSQQYF
TRBJ2-7 TRBV7-9 TRBD1 NA TGTGCCAGCAGCCAAGTGGGACAGGGGATCTACGAGCAGTACTTC CASSQVGQGIYEQYF
TRBJ2-2 TRBV7-2 TRBD2 NA TGTGCCAGCAGCTTAGTCCTCTTAGCGGGGGGGCCCGGGGAGCTGTTTTTT CASSLVLLAGGPGELFF
TRBJ2-2 TRBV28 NA NA TGTGCCAGCAGTTTAGGGTTCAGCGACTCGATCACCGGGGAGCTGTTTTTT CASSLGFSDSITGELFF
TRBJ2-1 TRBV19 TRBD1 few TGTGCCAGTAGGCCGGGACAGGGGTACAATGAGCAGTTCTTC CASRPGQGYNEQFF
TRBJ1-5 TRBV9 NA NA TGTGCCAGCAGCTCCCGAGAGAATAATCAGCCCCAGCATTTT CASSSRENNQPQHF
TRBJ2-5 TRBV4-2 TRBD1 NA TGTGCCAGCAGCCTCGCGGGAACCCCCGGACAGGGGGCGAAGACCCAGTACTTC CASSLAGTPGQGAKTQYF
TRBJ2-3 TRBV3-1/TRBV3-2 NA NA TGTGCCAGCAGCCAGAGTCGCGATACGCAGTATTTT CASSQSRDTQYF
TRBJ1-1 TRBV18 TRBD1 NA TGTGCCAGCTCACCAGGGACAGGGGCTGAAGCTTTCTTT CASSPGTGAEAFF
TRBJ1-4 TRBV18 NA NA TGTGCCAGCTCACCACCGAACAAAGTCGTAACTAATGAAAAACTGTTTTTT CASSPPNKVVTNEKLFF
TRBJ2-5 TRBV5-4 NA once TGTGCCAGCAGCTTGCAGGAGACCCAGTACTTC CASSLQETQYF
TRBJ1-1 TRBV4-1 NA NA TGCGCCAGCAGCCCGATAGGGAGAGGCACTGAAGCTTTCTTT CASSPIGRGTEAFF
TRBJ1-3 TRBV28 NA NA TGTGCCAGCAGTTCCCCGAGGGTGTCTGGAAACACCATATATTTT CASSSPRVSGNTIYF
TRBJ2-1 TRBV5-6 TRBD2 NA TGTGCCAGCAGCTTGGGGCTAGCGGTGAGGAATGAGCAGTTCTTC CASSLGLAVRNEQFF
TRBJ2-1 TRBV7-3 NA NA TGTGCCAGCAGCTACAACGAGCGGGCGAGGTACAATGAGCAGTTCTTC CASSYNERARYNEQFF
TRBJ2-3 TRBV5-1 TRBD2 NA TGCGCCAGCAGCTCAGGCCTAGCGGTCAACACAGATACGCAGTATTTT CASSSGLAVNTDTQYF
TRBJ2-2 TRBV11-2 TRBD2 NA TGTGCCAGCAGCTTAGGCGGGGGGGCCGCCGGGGAGCTGTTTTTT CASSLGGGAAGELFF
TRBJ1-4 TRBV28 NA NA TGTGCCAGCAGTTCCCATCCAGGGGCCTTATCACCATACACACTTAAACTGTTTTTT CASSSHPGALSPYTLKLFF
TRBJ2-5 TRBV12-3/TRBV12-4 NA once TGTGCCAGCAGTTTAAGGGCGGGGGAGACCCAGTACTTC CASSLRAGETQYF
TRBJ2-1 TRBV10-2 TRBD2 NA TGCGCCAGCGGAACGCGGGAGGCCCACTCCTACAATGAGCAGTTCTTC CASGTREAHSYNEQFF
TRBJ2-7 TRBV28 TRBD2 NA TGTGCCAGCAGTCAAATAGCGGGAGGGCCCTACGAGCAGTACTTC CASSQIAGGPYEQYF
TRBJ2-2 TRBV6-4 NA NA TGTGCCAGCAGTGACTCGTCGGGTAACGCCGGGGAGCTGTTTTTT CASSDSSGNAGELFF
TRBJ1-1 TRBV11-2 NA NA TGTGCCAGCAGCTTAGCGGTAATGAACACTGAAGCTTTCTTT CASSLAVMNTEAFF